This T cell receptor beta chain was recovered during a study of blood T cell repertoires in COVID-19. Study-level information: Acute-phase and convalescent COVID-19 samples originated in the United States, Italy and Spain.

Trimming left V 4 bases short and J 4 bases short, with 5 bases between. The germline CDR1 and CDR2 sequences are LGHDT and YNNKEL (reference sequence). The CDR3 has 12 amino acids. Authors' analysis steps: Quantification of nucleated cells was approximated via reference gene primer amplification. Sequenced by immunoSEQ multiplex PCR; TCRdb stores in-frame clones only, minus some. V, J and clone size are those of that table, while D and trimming were read from the DNA. The sample lists about 160,000 clones; approximately 92% were seen once. The sample comprised peripheral blood. This chain joins TRBV3-1 (or the pseudogene TRBV3-2) and TRBJ1-3; D unresolved. The sequence came from a woman in her fifties or sixties with acute or convalescent COVID-19. The CDR3 DNA follows: TGTGCCAGCAGCCTCGGGGGAAACACCATATATTTT. Translation: CASSLGGNTIYF.